This T cell receptor beta chain was captured by sequencing in a study of CD8 T cells in ankylosing spondylitis. Study-level results: Among TCR beta sequences, a motif of several highly homologous variants appeared characteristic of ankylosing spondylitis blood. With a CD8+ phenotype, disease-linked clones were relatively rare in peripheral blood.

This clonotype has only a few counts. Its antigen is unidentified. Germline loops: CDR1 SGHTA, CDR2 FQGNSA. V was pared by 8 bases and J by 8 bases, with 18 bases between. CDR3 length: 13 residues. TCRdb recomputed calls from the 5' RACE reads with MiXCR, one row per CDR3 protein. The table includes more than 250,000 distinct CDR3 sequences, less than 9.5% detected once. The receptor's source is a male donor with ankylosing spondylitis. This chain connects TRBV7-2 to TRBJ1-1, with a tentative D call TRBD1 (6 bases). Sequences were obtained from blood, either unsorted or a sorted T cell fraction (not recorded which). CDR3 DNA sequence: TGTGCCAGCTGCCTCCGGACAGTGTCCGAAGCTTTCTTT. Protein sequence: CASCLRTVSEAFF.